Each of the 10 T cell receptor beta chains below was sequenced from the same sample in a study of T cell responses to AZD1222 COVID-19 vaccine. The repertoire was sequenced with immunoSEQ multiplex PCR; TCRdb's copy has only in-frame clones and lacks some. The sample lists tens of thousands of clones; around 89% were seen once. The sequencing here drew on peripheral blood, taken 28 days after the second AZD1222 dose. These receptors originate from an adult who received the AZD1222 COVID-19 vaccine.

A single count supports this clone. V gene TRBV10-3 combines with J gene TRBJ1-3; a possible D gene is TRBD1 (6 bases). Trimming took off 2 bases at V and 0 bases at J, with 11 bases between the two ends. The CDR3 runs 16 residues. CDR1 ENHRY and CDR2 SYGVKD come from the germline V gene. CDR3 nucleotides: TGTGCCATCAGTGAGGGGCAGGGGAACTCTGGAAACACCATATATTTT. Amino acid sequence: CAISEGQGNSGNTIYF.

The V and J genes are TRBV7-2 and TRBJ2-1; D call uncertain. The germline V and J ends were trimmed by 1 base and 15 bases, with 10 bases remaining between them. The V gene's germline CDR1 is SGHTA and CDR2 FQGNSA. The length of the CDR3 is 11 residues. CDR3 residues: CASSLGPRWFF. CDR3 sequence (DNA): TGTGCCAGCAGCTTAGGGCCCCGGTGGTTCTTC.

The J gene is TRBJ2-2, the V gene TRBV23-1; TRBD2 aligns across 13 bases. TRBV23-1 is recorded as an ORF, its role being uncertain. Trimming cost V 3 bases and J 8 bases; bases outside gene matches: 12. The CDR3 is 18 residues long. CDR3: CASSQLGTSGTTAGELFF. CDR3 coding DNA: TGCGCCAGCAGTCAGTTAGGGACTAGCGGGACCACCGCGGGGGAGCTGTTTTTT.

This clone has only one observation. A read error may account for a junction end that differs from germline. The chain recombines TRBV9 with TRBJ2-5; no clear D gene. The CDR3 consists of 13 residues. The V gene's germline CDR1 is SGDLS and CDR2 YYNGEE. This CDR3 reads CASSVQAFETLYF. The CDR3 nucleotides read TGTGCCAGCAGCGTACAGGCCTTCGAGACCCTGTACTTC.

CDR3 nucleotides: TGTGCCTGGGAAACTGGGGCGGGACAGCCCCAGCATTTT. Its protein product is CAWETGAGQPQHF. This chain connects TRBV30 to TRBJ1-5, with a tentative D call TRBD1 (5 bases). CDR1 is GTSNPN and CDR2 is SVGIG in the germline V gene (reference sequence). The CDR3 contains 13 residues. V dropped 5 bases and J dropped 7 bases, with 15 bases sitting between them.

The rearrangement joins TRBV7-9 to TRBJ2-1; a possible D gene is TRBD1 (5 bases). V gave up 1 base and J gave up 6 bases, with 16 bases separating them. The CDR3 has 16 residues. Germline assignment: CDR1 SEHNR and CDR2 FQNEAQ (reference sequence). DNA of the CDR3: TGTGCCAGCAGCTTAGTGGGGCTAATAAAAAGCAATGAGCAGTTCTTC. It yields the protein CASSLVGLIKSNEQFF.

Written as DNA, the CDR3 is TGTGCCAGCTCACCCGAGAGCGGGGGCTCTCAAGAGACCCAGTACTTC. It specifies CASSPESGGSQETQYF. This chain uses TRBV18 with TRBJ2-5; 8 bases are a match to TRBD2. This CDR3 has 16 amino acids. Germline values: CDR1 KGHSH, CDR2 LQKENI. With V trimmed by 3 bases and J by 2 bases, 8 bases remained unmatched.

The gene calls are TRBV18 and TRBJ1-2; D is uncertain. Trimming stripped 3 bases from V and 1 base from J, with 3 bases between. Germline V gene sequence: CDR1 KGHSH, CDR2 LQKENI. The CDR3 contains 12 residues. The CDR3 DNA reads as TGTGCCAGCTCACCCCTTAACTATGGCTACACCTTC. The encoded protein is CASSPLNYGYTF.

The genes are TRBV15 and TRBJ1-1, with a tentative D call TRBD1 (5 bases). Looked up from germline, CDR1 is LNHNV and CDR2 is YYDKDF (reference sequence). Trimming left V 0 bases short and J 5 bases short, with 16 bases between. There are 16 residues in the CDR3. DNA of the CDR3: TGTGCCACCAGCAGAGATAGTGGAGGGGTTGGAACTGAAGCTTTCTTT. This translates into CATSRDSGGVGTEAFF.

The V and J genes are TRBV3-1 (or the pseudogene TRBV3-2) and TRBJ2-1; tentative D call: TRBD2 (7 bases). This CDR3 has 15 residues. Germline V lookup: CDR1 LGHDT, CDR2 YNNKEL (reference sequence). V was trimmed by 1 base and J by 7 bases, leaving 14 bases between them. CDR3 in amino acids: CASSQAGGGGNEQFF. The CDR3, as DNA: TGTGCCAGCAGCCAAGCGGGGGGCGGTGGGAATGAGCAGTTCTTC.